This TCR beta chain was sequenced during a study of blood T cell repertoires in COVID-19. For the study at large: COVID-19 samples, acute and convalescent, were from the United States, Italy and Spain. T cells, B-cell-depleted T cells, or PBMCs supplied cDNA or gDNA.

As originally analysed: It was from reference gene primer amplification that nucleated cell counts were estimated. Some clones are missing from TCRdb's copy, which holds only in-frame ones; the method was immunoSEQ multiplex PCR. The DNA gave D and trimming, while V, J and clone size come from that table. This sample has more than 150,000 clones, with roughly 88% found just once. CDR1 is SGHTA and CDR2 is FQGNSA in the germline V gene. This CDR3 contains 15 residues. V lost 2 bases and J 7 bases, leaving 14 bases between the germline ends. The clonotype originates from a woman older than 75 with acute or convalescent COVID-19. This chain links TRBV7-2 with TRBJ1-4; possibly TRBD1 for D (5 bases). Sequenced sample: peripheral blood. The CDR3 nucleotides read TGTGCCAGCAGCTTATCCCCAGGGATCGGTGAAAAACTGTTTTTT. Protein: CASSLSPGIGEKLFF.